The 13 T cell receptor beta chains below all came from one sample that was sequenced in a study of blood T cell repertoires in COVID-19. Data came from immunoSEQ multiplex PCR; TCRdb stores just in-frame clones and leaves some out. The sample contains under 45,000 clones, approximately 88% of which appear only once. The material sequenced was peripheral blood. These receptors all stem from a man aged 55 to 70 with active COVID-19.

The gene calls are TRBV5-5 and TRBJ2-6; D is uncertain. V shed 0 bases and J shed 0 bases, with 10 bases lying between them. Germline assignment: CDR1 SGHKS and CDR2 YYEKEE (reference sequence). The CDR3 loop spans 17 amino acids. The CDR3 nucleotides are TGTGCCAGCAGCTTGGACCCGAGGATCTCTGGGGCCAACGTCCTGACTTTC. Translation: CASSLDPRISGANVLTF.

The chain recombines TRBV29-1 with TRBJ1-2, with D perhaps TRBD1 (5 bases). CDR1 is SQVTM, CDR2 ANQGSEA, per germline. The CDR3 totals 13 residues. V was trimmed by 4 bases and J by 4 bases, leaving 13 bases between them. The CDR3 reads CSVASGQGYGYTF. The CDR3 DNA reads TGCAGCGTTGCGTCAGGGCAGGGCTATGGCTACACCTTC.

The rearrangement links TRBV6-6 to TRBJ1-6, with D hard to call. The germline V gene encodes CDR1 MNHNY and CDR2 SVGAGI (reference sequence). Trimming stripped 5 bases from V and 15 bases from J, with 14 bases between. The CDR3 consists of 12 residues. CDR3 amino acids: CASSESRVRLHF. CDR3 nucleotides: TGTGCCAGCAGTGAGTCGAGGGTACGCCTCCACTTT.

The CDR3 DNA reads TGTGCCAGCAGCCAAGAGGTTCGAGCGGAATACTCCTACGAGCAGTACTTC. This translates into CASSQEVRAEYSYEQYF. The V and J genes are TRBV16 and TRBJ2-7, with a possible D match to TRBD2 (5 bases). The germline gives CDR1 KGHSY, CDR2 FQNENV. This CDR3 contains 17 residues. Trimming removed 2 bases from V and 0 bases from J, with 17 bases in between. The complete variable domain, with remaining parts taken from reference TRBV16 and TRBJ2-7, reads GEEVAQTPKHLVRGEGQKAKLYCAPIKGHSYVFWYQQVLKNEFKFLISFQNENVFDETGMPKERFSAKCLPNSPCSLEIQATKLEDSAVYFCASSQEVRAEYSYEQYFGPGTRLTVT.

The chain recombines TRBV18 with TRBJ2-7; 9 nucleotides match TRBD2. Per germline, CDR1 KGHSH and CDR2 LQKENI. This CDR3 spans 18 amino acids. V was pared by 3 bases and J by 5 bases, with 17 bases of the junction left unmatched. The CDR3 spells CASSPKVAGVAVGDEQYF. CDR3 DNA: TGTGCCAGCTCACCCAAGGTAGCGGGAGTGGCGGTTGGGGACGAGCAGTACTTC. Drawing the rest from reference TRBV18 and TRBJ2-7, the complete variable domain is NAGVMQNPRHLVRRRGQEARLRCSPMKGHSHVYWYRQLPEEGLKFMVYLQKENIIDESGMPKERFSAEFPKEGPSILRIQQVVRGDSAAYFCASSPKVAGVAVGDEQYFGPGTRLTVT.

The V gene is TRBV4-1, the J gene TRBJ2-7; 7 nucleotides align to TRBD2. The germline V gene has CDR1 MGHRA and CDR2 YSYEKL. The CDR3 length is 14 residues. The ends lost 3 bases at V and 7 bases at J; junction bases unmatched: 9. This chain's CDR3 is CASSHWAGVGEQYF. The CDR3 DNA follows: TGCGCCAGCAGCCACTGGGCGGGAGTAGGTGAGCAGTACTTC.

This chain connects TRBV12-5 to TRBJ1-3; a weak D match, TRBD1 (5 bases). V lost 6 bases to trimming and J lost 3 bases, with 27 bases between them. The CDR3 length is 19 residues. Germline V gives CDR1 LGHNT, CDR2 FRNRAP. The CDR3 bases are TGTGCTAGTGGACCCCTGCCCTACAGGTCCCTGGGGGGTGGAAACACCATATATTTT. It encodes CASGPLPYRSLGGGNTIYF.

J is TRBJ2-7 and V is TRBV3-1 (or the pseudogene TRBV3-2); 7 bases line up with TRBD2. The CDR3 has 13 residues. The ends lost 3 bases at V and 5 bases at J; junction bases unmatched: 4. The germline gives CDR1 LGHDT, CDR2 YNNKEL (reference sequence). The CDR3 DNA is TGTGCCAGCAGCCACCAGGGAGGGGACGAGCAGTACTTC. Translated, it gives CASSHQGGDEQYF.

The V gene is TRBV9, the J gene TRBJ2-1; weak D call: TRBD1 (5 bases). Trimming pared 0 bases from V and 10 bases from J, leaving 8 bases between. The CDR3 consists of 12 residues. Per the germline V gene, CDR1 is SGDLS and CDR2 is YYNGEE. The CDR3 is CASSVDRQEQFF. The CDR3 nucleotides are TGTGCCAGCAGCGTAGATAGACAGGAGCAGTTCTTC.

This chain connects TRBV19 to TRBJ1-4; D is ambiguous. V lost 3 bases, J lost 0 bases, and 14 bases lay in between. This CDR3 is 17 amino acids long. Germline CDR1 and CDR2: LNHDA and SQIVND (reference sequence). The CDR3 sequence is CASSIIFQAPTNEKLFF. The CDR3 bases are TGTGCCAGTAGTATCATCTTCCAGGCACCAACTAATGAAAAACTGTTTTTT.

The chain recombines TRBV6-2 or TRBV6-3 with TRBJ2-2; 8 bases are shared with TRBD1. This CDR3 contains 17 residues. Looked up from germline, CDR1 is MNHEY and CDR2 is SVGEGT. Trimming removed 2 bases from V and 4 bases from J; junction bases left unmatched: 9. This CDR3 is CASSYRGGQGPTGELFF. DNA for the CDR3: TGTGCCAGCAGTTACCGGGGAGGACAGGGCCCCACCGGGGAGCTGTTTTTT.

The V and J genes are TRBV12-3 or TRBV12-4 and TRBJ2-7, with 8 bases fitting TRBD1. CDR3 length: 13 residues. After removal of 5 bases from V and 4 bases from J, the junction contained 4 bases not matched to a gene. The CDR3 is CASSPGTGYEQYF. The CDR3 DNA reads TGTGCCAGCAGTCCCGGGACAGGTTACGAGCAGTACTTC.

V gene TRBV5-1 combines with J gene TRBJ2-7; D is ambiguous. Per germline, CDR1 SGHRS and CDR2 YFSETQ. There are 12 residues in the CDR3. Trimming removed 2 bases at V and 5 bases at J, with 8 bases between. In nucleotides, the CDR3 is TGCGCCAGCAGCTTTGTAGCAGACGAGCAGTACTTC. Translating gives CASSFVADEQYF.